This TCR beta chain is drawn from a study of cytomegalovirus exposure and HLA in healthy donors. Study results and caveats: By a later analysis, the bulk of CMV-associated TCR beta chains appeared HLA-restricted.

In the case of this clone: The antigen remains unidentified. The same CDR3 arises from other DNA sequences in this sample as well.

Amplification used 60 Vbeta primers and 13 Jbeta primers. Clones were read by immunoSEQ multiplex PCR, and TCRdb kept only the in-frame ones, dropping some. In the table there are 210,000 or so clones, around three quarters of which are singletons. Trimming took 0 bases from V and 0 from J, leaving 7 bases between them. The CDR3 runs to 14 residues. In germline, CDR1 is SGDLS, CDR2 YYNGEE. This receptor was taken from a man in his forties in good health and CMV-seronegative. Sequenced sample: PBMCs. The V call is TRBV9, the J call TRBJ2-7; no reliable D call. CDR3 nucleotides: TGTGCCAGCAGCGTAGGACGGAGCTCCTACGAGCAGTACTTC. As protein: CASSVGRSSYEQYF.